This passage covers 3 T cell receptor beta chains from one sample sequenced in a study of blood T cell repertoires in COVID-19. Only in-frame clones appear in the TCRdb table, and some are missing; sequencing was by immunoSEQ multiplex PCR. The data show approximately 300,000 clones, 70% to 90% seen once. Specimen: PBMCs or T cells enriched from blood (not recorded which). The receptor source for this set is a woman aged 25 to 45 who had recovered from COVID-19.

V usage is TRBV19 and J usage is TRBJ1-4, with D possibly being TRBD1 (6 bases). CDR1 LNHDA and CDR2 SQIVND come from the germline V gene (reference sequence). The CDR3 runs 12 residues. V was shortened by 7 bases and J by 12 bases, with 15 bases between the two germline ends. The CDR3 region is CASKSGRGELFF. CDR3 DNA sequence: TGTGCCAGTAAAAGTGGCAGGGGTGAACTGTTTTTT. Together with reference TRBV19 and TRBJ1-4, the CDR3 gives the full variable domain: DGGITQSPKYLFRKEGQNVTLSCEQNLNHDAMYWYRQDPGQGLRLIYYSQIVNDFQKGDIAEGYSVSREKKESFPLTVTSAQKNPTAFYLCASKSGRGELFFGSGTQLSVL.

V and J are TRBV29-1 and TRBJ2-2, with TRBD1 matching 12 bases. From germline, CDR1 is SQVTM and CDR2 ANQGSEA. This CDR3 comprises 15 residues. Trimming took 4 bases from V and 4 from J; bases not matched to a gene: 4. The CDR3 here is CSVAGTGGLTGELFF. CDR3 DNA: TGCAGCGTTGCCGGGACAGGGGGCCTCACCGGGGAGCTGTTTTTT.

V usage is TRBV2 and J usage is TRBJ2-1, with 7 bases that match TRBD1. The CDR3 loop spans 16 amino acids. Looked up from germline, CDR1 is SNHLY and CDR2 is FYNNEI. V was pared by 5 bases and J by 6 bases, with 13 bases of the junction left unmatched. The CDR3 sequence: CASSYRGPPASNEQFF. The CDR3 DNA sequence: TGTGCCAGCAGTTACAGGGGTCCCCCAGCGAGCAATGAGCAGTTCTTC.